The next 26 T cell receptor beta chains were all read from a single sample in a study of CXCR3-negative and CXCR3-positive naive CD8 T cells. General observations from the study: Naive cells with CXCR3 showed TRB CDR3s that were more hydrophobic than those in CXCR3-negative naive cells.

These receptors' antigens are unknown. Libraries were UMI-labeled 5' RACE TRB cDNA. Using the 5' RACE reads, TCRdb records one entry per CDR3 protein without DNA. The sample spans approximately 59,000 distinct CDR3 sequences; the ten largest clones claim under 0.8%. The specimen was naive CXCR3+ CD8+ T cells from blood. Specified subset: CD45RO-CCR7+CD27+CD95- naive CD8+ T cells expressing CXCR3 (TNR3+). Source of these receptors: a human donor in good health. Some clones in this sample may be carry-over from other donors' samples.

The chain links TRBV27 to TRBJ2-7; TCRdb's D call, TRBD1, is unchecked because there is no DNA. Germline V gene lookup returns CDR1 MNHEY and CDR2 SMNVEV (reference sequence). The CDR3 has 13 residues. This CDR3 reads CASSRAEGYEQYF.

The chain is built from TRBV3-1 and TRBJ1-1. From germline, CDR1 is LGHDT and CDR2 YNNKEL (reference sequence). The CDR3 is made up of 14 amino acids. CDR3 sequence: CASSQELRYTEAFF.

The chain carries TRBV3-1 and TRBJ2-3; no DNA is available, so the TRBD1 call from TCRdb remains unchecked. The CDR3 has 13 amino acids. The germline gives CDR1 LGHDT, CDR2 YNNKEL (reference sequence). CDR3 sequence reads: CASMGDSTDTQYF.

The V and J genes are TRBV29-1 and TRBJ1-3. CDR1 is SQVTM, CDR2 ANQGSEA, per germline. The CDR3 length is 13 residues. The CDR3 region is CSVRETGGNTIYF.

The chain uses TRBV5-6 and TRBJ1-6; the TCRdb call, TRBD1, lacks DNA for checking. Germline CDR1 SGHDT, CDR2 YYEEEE. The CDR3 covers 15 residues. The CDR3 here is CASSLADRGGSPLHF.

The J gene is TRBJ2-7, the V gene TRBV7-2; with no DNA, the TCRdb D assignment of TRBD1 cannot be verified. CDR1 is SGHTA, CDR2 FQGNSA, per germline. CDR3 size: 15 residues. This CDR3 reads CASSLGAGRSHEQYF.

The chain has TRBV7-9 and TRBJ2-5; TCRdb selects TRBD2, and the lack of DNA leaves this call unchecked. This CDR3 is built from 15 residues. Germline CDR1 and CDR2: SEHNR and FQNEAQ (reference sequence). This chain's CDR3 is CASTRLAGAGETQYF.

This chain uses TRBV7-2 with TRBJ2-7. Germline V lookup: CDR1 SGHTA, CDR2 FQGNSA. The CDR3 consists of 14 residues. The CDR3 loop is CASSQSANTYEQYF.

V is TRBV2 and J is TRBJ2-7; checking the TCRdb D call of TRBD2 is not possible without DNA. The germline gives CDR1 SNHLY, CDR2 FYNNEI. This CDR3 comprises 14 residues. The CDR3: CASSAGGPENEQYF.

The chain recombines TRBV27 with TRBJ1-5; TCRdb's D call, TRBD1, is unchecked because there is no DNA. The CDR3 extends over 13 amino acids. The germline gives CDR1 MNHEY, CDR2 SMNVEV (reference sequence). CDR3 region: CASSLQGRQPQHF.

The gene calls are TRBV29-1 and TRBJ2-7; TCRdb selects TRBD1, and the lack of DNA leaves this call unchecked. CDR1 SQVTM and CDR2 ANQGSEA come from the germline V gene. The CDR3 is 14 amino acids. This CDR3 is CSVELQGKDYEQYF.

The rearrangement uses TRBV18 and TRBJ2-2; TCRdb returns TRBD1, unconfirmable since there is no DNA. Germline assignment: CDR1 KGHSH and CDR2 LQKENI. The CDR3 spans 16 residues. The CDR3 sequence is CASSSTTGEDTGELFF.

The rearrangement joins TRBV25-1 to TRBJ1-6; the D call of TRBD1 rests on TCRdb alone, since no DNA is present to check it. CDR1 is MGHDK and CDR2 is SYGVNS in the germline V gene. There are 15 residues in the CDR3. CDR3 sequence reads: CASSDRGDDNSPLHF. Looking up the rest from reference TRBV25-1 and TRBJ1-6 gives the full variable domain: EADIYQTPRYLVIGTGKKITLECSQTMGHDKMYWYQQDPGMELHLIHYSYGVNSTEKGDLSSESTVSRIRTEHFPLTLESARPSHTSQYLCASSDRGDDNSPLHFGNGTRLTVT.

CDR3 sequence: CASSQARPVYNEQFF. The V call is TRBV3-1, the J call TRBJ2-1. Germline V gene sequence: CDR1 LGHDT, CDR2 YNNKEL (reference sequence). The CDR3 loop spans 15 amino acids.

The rearrangement links TRBV10-3 to TRBJ2-3; the D gene TCRdb calls, TRBD2, cannot be checked with no DNA. This CDR3 is 14 amino acids long. CDR1 and CDR2 (germline): ENHRY, SYGVKD. Here the CDR3 reads CATKGLAGTDTQYF.

V is TRBV27 and J is TRBJ2-1. CDR3 length: 14 amino acids. Germline V gives CDR1 MNHEY, CDR2 SMNVEV (reference sequence). The CDR3 protein is CASRPGATYNEQFF.

The rearrangement links TRBV12-5 to TRBJ2-2; TCRdb's D gene call, TRBD1, goes unchecked for lack of DNA. The CDR3 has 13 residues. Germline CDR1 is LGHNT and CDR2 is FRNRAP. The CDR3 sequence: CASTPDQTGELFF.

The rearrangement joins TRBV7-9 to TRBJ1-1; no DNA is available, so the TRBD1 call from TCRdb remains unchecked. The CDR3 runs 11 residues. The germline CDR1 and CDR2 sequences are SEHNR and FQNEAQ (reference sequence). CDR3 sequence reads: CASSWEGEAFF.

This chain links TRBV27 with TRBJ2-1; TCRdb gives TRBD1 as the D gene, but with no DNA this cannot be confirmed. Germline CDR1 is MNHEY and CDR2 is SMNVEV (reference sequence). The CDR3 contains 14 residues. The CDR3 is CASSSPLPGTGEFF.

The chain has TRBV29-1 and TRBJ2-2. Germline V gene lookup returns CDR1 SQVTM and CDR2 ANQGSEA. CDR3 length: 13 amino acids. Here the CDR3 reads CSGRVANTGELFF.

The CDR3 loop reads CASSLRVGEQYF. The chain carries TRBV7-9 and TRBJ2-7. Germline V gene data show CDR1 as SEHNR and CDR2 as FQNEAQ (reference sequence). The CDR3 extends over 12 amino acids. Supplemented by reference TRBV7-9 and TRBJ2-7, the full variable domain reads DTGVSQNPRHKITKRGQNVTFRCDPISEHNRLYWYRQTLGQGPEFLTYFQNEAQLEKSRLLSDRFSAERPKGSFSTLEIQRTEQGDSAMYLCASSLRVGEQYFGPGTRLTVT.

This chain's CDR3 is CATSPRGDTGELFF. This chain uses TRBV10-3 with TRBJ2-2; absent DNA, TCRdb's TRBD2 call cannot be checked. The CDR3 is 14 residues long. The germline CDR1 and CDR2 sequences are ENHRY and SYGVKD.

V is TRBV6-2 or TRBV6-3 and J is TRBJ2-7. This CDR3 has 15 amino acids. The germline V gene encodes CDR1 MNHEY and CDR2 SVGEGT. CDR3 amino acids: CASSYLAAKTYEQYF.

V usage is TRBV12-3 or TRBV12-4 and J usage is TRBJ1-1. The CDR3 spans 13 residues. CDR3 region: CASSHGTGTEAFF.

This chain's CDR3 is CSARDREKARTDTQYF. The chain couples TRBV20-1 to TRBJ2-3. Germline V gives CDR1 DFQATT, CDR2 SNEGSKA (reference sequence). The CDR3 consists of 16 residues.

The rearrangement links TRBV6-2 or TRBV6-3 to TRBJ2-7. CDR3 size: 12 residues. Germline CDR1 is MNHEY and CDR2 is SVGEGT. This CDR3 is CASSYFPYEQYF.